This paragraph covers one T cell receptor beta chain sequence. Antigen: not known. CDR1 is SGHTA and CDR2 is FQGNSA in the germline V gene. Between the trimmed V and J ends, which lost 5 bases and 8 bases, there was a span of 18 bases. CDR3 size: 14 residues. TCRdb reanalysed the 5' RACE reads using MiXCR and keeps one entry per CDR3 protein. The sample records under 500,000 distinct CDR3 sequences, 18% being singletons. The sample is drawn from a study of T cells after yellow fever vaccination. Study context: Fractions containing few cells were prepared with SMART-Seq v4 Ultra Low Input.

Regarding the study as a whole: Clonotypes shared by both compartments, CD4 and CD8, made up a small share. From the bulk population, abundant clonotypes could contaminate and appear within FACS-sorted repertoires. The secondary response showed a weaker magnitude and a faster peak, day 5 versus 15.

The TCR sequence derives from a young man who received the YFV17D yellow fever vaccine. This chain connects TRBV7-2 to TRBJ1-2, with D possibly TRBD1 on 5 matching bases. Material: PBMCs, obtained before the yellow fever booster vaccination. CDR3 nucleotides: TGTGCCAGCAGCGGAGACAGTCCCCTTGGGGGCTACACCTTC. Translated: CASSGDSPLGGYTF.